This T cell receptor (beta chain) was observed in a study of identifying expanded T cells in peripheral blood. No infections or other immune events were documented during collection. TCRdb's copy holds only in-frame clones and misses some; the assay was immunoSEQ multiplex PCR. The sample holds approximately 120,000 clones; over 65% are singletons and the top ten take roughly 3.3%. Germline CDR1 is SGHNT and CDR2 is YYREEE (reference sequence). V was pared by 2 bases and J by 2 bases, with 8 bases between. CDR3 length: 14 amino acids. With respect to this clone: Antigen unknown.

Study findings and constraints: Approximately two-week clone count variance significantly increased as total template count grew.

The receptor was isolated from a person aged 18 to 69 in good health. The genes are TRBV5-4 and TRBJ1-5; tentative D call: TRBD1 (6 bases). Input material: blood. CDR3 nucleotide sequence: TGTGCCAGCAGCTTAGGGGGTGGCAATCAGCCCCAGCATTTT. This encodes CASSLGGGNQPQHF. Based on the CDR3 plus reference TRBV5-4 and TRBJ1-5, the full variable domain is ETGVTQSPTHLIKTRGQQVTLRCSSQSGHNTVSWYQQALGQGPQFIFQYYREEENGRGNFPPRFSGLQFPNYSSELNVNALELDDSALYLCASSLGGGNQPQHFGDGTRLSIL.